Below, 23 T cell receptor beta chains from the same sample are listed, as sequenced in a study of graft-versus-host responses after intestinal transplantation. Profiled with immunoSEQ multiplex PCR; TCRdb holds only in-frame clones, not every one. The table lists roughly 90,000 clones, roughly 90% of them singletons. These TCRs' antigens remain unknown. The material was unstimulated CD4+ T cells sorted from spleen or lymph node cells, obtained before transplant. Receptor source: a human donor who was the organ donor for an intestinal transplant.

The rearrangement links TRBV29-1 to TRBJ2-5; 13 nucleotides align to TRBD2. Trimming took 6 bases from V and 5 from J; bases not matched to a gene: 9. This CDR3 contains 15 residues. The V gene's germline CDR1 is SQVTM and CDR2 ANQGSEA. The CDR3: CSVGTSGIMGETQYF. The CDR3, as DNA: TGCAGCGTGGGGACTAGCGGGATCATGGGGGAGACCCAGTACTTC. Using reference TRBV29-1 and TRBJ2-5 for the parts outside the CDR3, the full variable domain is SAVISQKPSRDICQRGTSLTIQCQVDSQVTMMFWYRQQPGQSLTLIATANQGSEATYESGFVIDKFPISRPNLTFSTLTVSNMSPEDSSIYLCSVGTSGIMGETQYFGPGTRLLVL.

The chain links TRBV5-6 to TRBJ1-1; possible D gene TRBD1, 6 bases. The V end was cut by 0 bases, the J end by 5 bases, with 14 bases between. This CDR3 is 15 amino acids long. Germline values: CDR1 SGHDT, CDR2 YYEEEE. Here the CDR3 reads CASSLGGGRGTEAFF. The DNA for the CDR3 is TGTGCCAGCAGCTTGGGGGGGGGCCGGGGAACTGAAGCTTTCTTT.

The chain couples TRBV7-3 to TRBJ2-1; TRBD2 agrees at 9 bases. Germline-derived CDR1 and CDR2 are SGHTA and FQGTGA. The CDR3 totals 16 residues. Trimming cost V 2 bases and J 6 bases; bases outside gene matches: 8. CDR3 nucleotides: TGTGCCAGCAGCTTATTGGGCGGGAGGGCCGCCAATGAGCAGTTCTTC. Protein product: CASSLLGGRAANEQFF.

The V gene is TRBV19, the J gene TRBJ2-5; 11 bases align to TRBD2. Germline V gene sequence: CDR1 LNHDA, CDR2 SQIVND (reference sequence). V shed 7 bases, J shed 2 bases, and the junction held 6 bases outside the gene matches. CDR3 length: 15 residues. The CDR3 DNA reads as TGTGCCAGTAATTCCGGGACTAGCGGACAAGAGACCCAGTACTTC. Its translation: CASNSGTSGQETQYF.

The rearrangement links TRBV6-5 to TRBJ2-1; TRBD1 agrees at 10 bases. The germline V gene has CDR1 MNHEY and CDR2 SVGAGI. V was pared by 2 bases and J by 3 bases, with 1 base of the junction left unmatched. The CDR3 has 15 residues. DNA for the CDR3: TGTGCCAGCAGTTACGACAGGGGGCTCTACAATGAGCAGTTCTTC. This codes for CASSYDRGLYNEQFF.

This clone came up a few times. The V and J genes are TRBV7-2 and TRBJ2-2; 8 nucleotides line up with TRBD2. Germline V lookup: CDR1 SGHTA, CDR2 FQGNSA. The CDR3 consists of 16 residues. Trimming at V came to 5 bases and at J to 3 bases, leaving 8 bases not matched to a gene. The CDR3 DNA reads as TGTGCCAGCAGCCGACGGGGGGGTACGGACACCGGGGAGCTGTTTTTT. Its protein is CASSRRGGTDTGELFF. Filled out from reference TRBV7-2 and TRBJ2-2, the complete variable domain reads GAGVSQSPSNKVTEKGKDVELRCDPISGHTALYWYRQSLGQGLEFLIYFQGNSAPDKSGLPSDRFSAERTGGSVSTLTIQRTQQEDSAVYLCASSRRGGTDTGELFFGEGSRLTVL.

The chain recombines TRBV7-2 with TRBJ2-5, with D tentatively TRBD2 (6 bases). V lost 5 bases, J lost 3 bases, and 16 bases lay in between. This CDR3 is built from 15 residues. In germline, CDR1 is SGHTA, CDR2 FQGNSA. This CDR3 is CASSPAWGRKETQYF. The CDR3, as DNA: TGTGCCAGCAGCCCCGCGTGGGGGAGGAAAGAGACCCAGTACTTC.

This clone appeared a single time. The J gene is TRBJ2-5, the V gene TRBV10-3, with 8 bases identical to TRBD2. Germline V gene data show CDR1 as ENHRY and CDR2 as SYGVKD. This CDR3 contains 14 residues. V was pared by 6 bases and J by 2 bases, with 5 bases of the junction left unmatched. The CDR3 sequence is CAISTAGAQETQYF. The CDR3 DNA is TGTGCCATCAGCACAGCGGGAGCACAAGAGACCCAGTACTTC.

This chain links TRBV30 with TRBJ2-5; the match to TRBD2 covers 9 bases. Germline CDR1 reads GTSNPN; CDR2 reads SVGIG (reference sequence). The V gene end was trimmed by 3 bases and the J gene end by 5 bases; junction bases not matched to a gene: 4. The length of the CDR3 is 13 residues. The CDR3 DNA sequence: TGTGCCTGGAGAGCGGGGGGATGGGAGACCCAGTACTTC. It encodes CAWRAGGWETQYF. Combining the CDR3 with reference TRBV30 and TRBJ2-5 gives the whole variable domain SQTIHQWPATLVQPVGSPLSLECTVEGTSNPNLYWYRQAAGRGLQLLFYSVGIGQISSEVPQNLSASRPQDRQFILSSKKLLLSDSGFYLCAWRAGGWETQYFGPGTRLLVL.

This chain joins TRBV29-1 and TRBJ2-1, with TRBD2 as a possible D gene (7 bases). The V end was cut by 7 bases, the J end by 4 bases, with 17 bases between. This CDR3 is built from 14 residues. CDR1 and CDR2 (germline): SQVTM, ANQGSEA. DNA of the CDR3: TGCAGCGCCGCCTGGGGGGGCCGATACAATGAGCAGTTCTTC. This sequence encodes CSAAWGGRYNEQFF.

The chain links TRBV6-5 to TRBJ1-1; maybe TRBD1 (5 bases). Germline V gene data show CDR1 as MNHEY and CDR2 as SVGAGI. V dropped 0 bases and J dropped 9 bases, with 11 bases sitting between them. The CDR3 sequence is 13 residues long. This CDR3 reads CASSYSGTDKAFF. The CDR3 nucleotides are TGTGCCAGCAGTTACTCGGGTACGGACAAAGCTTTCTTT.

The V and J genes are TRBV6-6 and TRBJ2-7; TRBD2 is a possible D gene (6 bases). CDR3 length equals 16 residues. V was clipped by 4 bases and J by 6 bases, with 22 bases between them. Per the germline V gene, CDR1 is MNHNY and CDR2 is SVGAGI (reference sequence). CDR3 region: CASSSPGGGSSREQYF. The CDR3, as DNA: TGTGCCAGCAGTTCTCCTGGCGGAGGGTCATCGCGCGAGCAGTACTTC.

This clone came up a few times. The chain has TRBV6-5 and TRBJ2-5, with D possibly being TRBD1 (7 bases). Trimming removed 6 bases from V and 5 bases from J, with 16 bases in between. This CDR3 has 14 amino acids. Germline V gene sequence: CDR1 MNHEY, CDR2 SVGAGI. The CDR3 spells CASRKASGGETQYF. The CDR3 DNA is TGTGCCAGCAGAAAAGCCTCAGGGGGGGAGACCCAGTACTTC.

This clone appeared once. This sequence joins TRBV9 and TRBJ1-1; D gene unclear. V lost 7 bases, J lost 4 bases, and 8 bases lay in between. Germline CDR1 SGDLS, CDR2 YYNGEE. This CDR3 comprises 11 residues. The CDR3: CASEHGTEAFF. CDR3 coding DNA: TGTGCCAGCGAGCATGGCACTGAAGCTTTCTTT.

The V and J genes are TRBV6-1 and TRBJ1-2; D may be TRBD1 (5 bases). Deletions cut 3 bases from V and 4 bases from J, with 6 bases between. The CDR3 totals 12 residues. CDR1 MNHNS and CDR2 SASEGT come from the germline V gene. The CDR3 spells CASSETAYGYTF. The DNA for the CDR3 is TGTGCCAGCAGTGAGACAGCCTATGGCTACACCTTC.

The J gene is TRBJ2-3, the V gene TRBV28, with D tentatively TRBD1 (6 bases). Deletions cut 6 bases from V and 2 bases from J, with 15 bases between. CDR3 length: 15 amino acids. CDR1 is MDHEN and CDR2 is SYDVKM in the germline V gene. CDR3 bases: TGTGCCAGCAGGGGAAGGGGGACGACCACAGATACGCAGTATTTT. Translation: CASRGRGTTTDTQYF.

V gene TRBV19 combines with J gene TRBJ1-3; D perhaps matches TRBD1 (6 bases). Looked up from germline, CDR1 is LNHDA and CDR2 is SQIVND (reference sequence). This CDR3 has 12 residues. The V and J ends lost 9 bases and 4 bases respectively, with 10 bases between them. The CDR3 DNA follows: TGTGCCAGGGGGGACATCGGAAACACCATATATTTT. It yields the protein CARGDIGNTIYF.

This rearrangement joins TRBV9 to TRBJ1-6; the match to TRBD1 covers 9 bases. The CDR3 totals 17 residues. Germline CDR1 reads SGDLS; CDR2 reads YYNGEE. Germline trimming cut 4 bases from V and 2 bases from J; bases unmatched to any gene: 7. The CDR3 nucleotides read TGTGCCAGCAGCTCCTGGACAGGGGATCCCTATAATTCACCCCTCCACTTT. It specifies CASSSWTGDPYNSPLHF.

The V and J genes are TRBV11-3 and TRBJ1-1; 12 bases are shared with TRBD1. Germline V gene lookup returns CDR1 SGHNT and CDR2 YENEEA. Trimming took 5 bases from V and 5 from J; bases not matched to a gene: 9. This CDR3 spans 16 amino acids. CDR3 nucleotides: TGTGCCAGCAGCCCAGGGGGACAGGGGGCTCGAACTGAAGCTTTCTTT. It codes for CASSPGGQGARTEAFF.

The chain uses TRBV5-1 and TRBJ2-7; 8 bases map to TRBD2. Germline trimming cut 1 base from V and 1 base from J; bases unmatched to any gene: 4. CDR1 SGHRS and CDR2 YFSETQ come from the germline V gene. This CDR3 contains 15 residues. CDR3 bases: TGCGCCAGCAGCTTGACAGCGGGAGTATCCTACGAGCAGTACTTC. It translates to CASSLTAGVSYEQYF. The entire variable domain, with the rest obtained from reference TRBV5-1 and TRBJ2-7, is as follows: KAGVTQTPRYLIKTRGQQVTLSCSPISGHRSVSWYQQTPGQGLQFLFEYFSETQRNKGNFPGRFSGRQFSNSRSEMNVSTLELGDSALYLCASSLTAGVSYEQYFGPGTRLTVT.

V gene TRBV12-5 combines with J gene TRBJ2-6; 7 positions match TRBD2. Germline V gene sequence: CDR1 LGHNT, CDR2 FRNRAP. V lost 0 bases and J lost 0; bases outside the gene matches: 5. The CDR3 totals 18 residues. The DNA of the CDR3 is TGTGCTAGTGGTTTGGTCCTAGCGGAGCACTCTGGGGCCAACGTCCTGACTTTC. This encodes CASGLVLAEHSGANVLTF.

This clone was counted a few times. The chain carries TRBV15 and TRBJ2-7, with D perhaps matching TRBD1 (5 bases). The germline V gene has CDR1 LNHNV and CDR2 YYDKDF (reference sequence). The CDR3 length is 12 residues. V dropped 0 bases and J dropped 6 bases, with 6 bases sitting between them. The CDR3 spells CATSRDRGEQYF. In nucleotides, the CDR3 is TGTGCCACCAGCAGAGATAGGGGCGAGCAGTACTTC.

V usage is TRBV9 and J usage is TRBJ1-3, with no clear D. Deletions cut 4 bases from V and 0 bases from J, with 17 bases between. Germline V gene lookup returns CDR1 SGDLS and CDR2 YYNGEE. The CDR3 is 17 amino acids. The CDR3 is CASSQDPTYISGNTIYF. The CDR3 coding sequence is TGTGCCAGCAGCCAAGACCCGACATACATCTCTGGAAACACCATATATTTT.